This is a list of T cell receptor beta chains from one sample in a study of CD8 T cells in Susac syndrome. TCRdb used MiXCR to reprocess the immunoSEQ multiplex PCR reads, holding one entry per CDR3 protein. The sample contains some 200,000 distinct CDR3 sequences, approximately 94% of which appear only once. The sample comprised CD4+ T cells from PBMCs. These receptor sequences come from a human donor with Susac syndrome. CDR3s include the opening cysteine and the closing phenylalanine or tryptophan. The order of the fields is J gene, D gene, clone size, V gene, CDR3 DNA, CDR3 protein. The D gene is left open where the match is weak. Not all rows give a size; the values are once, few, many and, for expanded clones, a class.

TRBJ1-5,.,.,TRBV15,TGTGCCACCAGCCAAGGACAGTATAGCAATCAGCCCCAGCATTTT,CATSQGQYSNQPQHF
TRBJ2-4,.,.,TRBV25-1,TGTGCCAGCAGTTTGTCCAGGGGCAGGGAAAACATTCAGTACTTC,CASSLSRGRENIQYF
TRBJ2-6,.,.,TRBV10-3,TGTGCCATCAGTGAGAACAGGAACTCTGGGGCCAACGTCCTGACTTTC,CAISENRNSGANVLTF
TRBJ1-3,.,.,TRBV6-5,TGTGCCAGCAGTTACTCCCCACGGAACACCGTATATTTT,CASSYSPRNTVYF
TRBJ1-2,TRBD1,once,TRBV29-1,TGCAGCGTTGAAGGCGGCAGGGGGGCGGATGGCTACACCTTC,CSVEGGRGADGYTF
TRBJ1-6,.,.,TRBV3-1,TGTGCCAGCAGCCAAGTACCGACCGCGATCATAGATTCACCCCTCCACTTT,CASSQVPTAIIDSPLHF
TRBJ1-6,.,.,TRBV2,TGTGCCAGCAGGGACGTAAACGGTTTTAATTCACCCCTCCACTTT,CASRDVNGFNSPLHF
TRBJ1-2,TRBD1,.,TRBV7-9,TGTGCCAGCAGCTCCGGGACAGCGCTTAACTATGGCTACACCTTC,CASSSGTALNYGYTF
TRBJ1-2,.,.,TRBV28,TGTGCCAGCAGTTTATTAACGACAGGCTTTGATGGCTACACCTTC,CASSLLTTGFDGYTF
TRBJ2-7,.,.,TRBV24-1,TGTGCCACCAGTGCCCGTTCGGGGGAGCAGTACTTC,CATSARSGEQYF
TRBJ2-5,.,.,TRBV10-3,TGTGCCATCGGGCGGGGCCCTCAAGAGACCCAGTACTTC,CAIGRGPQETQYF
TRBJ1-2,.,.,TRBV2,TGTGCCAGCAGTGAACCAGGTGAAGCTAACTATGGCTACACCTTC,CASSEPGEANYGYTF
TRBJ2-5,.,.,TRBV9,TGTGCCAGCAGCGTAGTTCCCTCCACAGGGACCGGAGAGACCCAGTACTTC,CASSVVPSTGTGETQYF
TRBJ1-2,.,few,TRBV3-1,TGTGCCAGCAGCCAAGGGGGCAACTATGGCTACACCTTC,CASSQGGNYGYTF
TRBJ1-4,.,.,TRBV6-2/TRBV6-3,TGTGCCAGCAGTCACGGACAGCCTAACGAAAAACTGTTTTTT,CASSHGQPNEKLFF
TRBJ1-1,.,.,TRBV12-3/TRBV12-4,TGTGCCAGCACCCTCCCGGGAGGTGAAGCTTTCTTT,CASTLPGGEAFF
TRBJ2-3,.,.,TRBV2,TGTGCCAGCGTTCGTAGCACAGATACGCAGTATTTT,CASVRSTDTQYF
TRBJ2-5,.,.,TRBV20-1,TGCAGTGCTAACATAGGGACCGGAGAGACCCAGTACTTC,CSANIGTGETQYF
TRBJ2-7,TRBD1,.,TRBV2,TGTGCCAGCCTGGACAGGGGGGTCGACGAGCAGTACTTC,CASLDRGVDEQYF
TRBJ1-2,.,.,TRBV30,TGTGCCTGGACCGGGGGGAAAGTCTTTAACTATGGCTACACCTTC,CAWTGGKVFNYGYTF
TRBJ2-6,.,.,TRBV27,TGTGCCAGCACCACGAGGGGTAGTGGGGCCAACGTCCTGACTTTC,CASTTRGSGANVLTF
TRBJ2-3,.,.,TRBV20-1,TGCAGTGCTAGGCGGGTGGGCACAGATACGCAGTATTTT,CSARRVGTDTQYF
TRBJ1-6,.,.,TRBV7-2,TGTGCCAGCAGCTTACCCGGCAGGGTCATGTCACCCCTCCACTTT,CASSLPGRVMSPLHF
TRBJ1-6,.,once,TRBV4-3,TGCGCCAGCAGCCAAGAAGGGGAATCACCCCTCCACTTT,CASSQEGESPLHF
TRBJ2-3,.,few,TRBV12-3/TRBV12-4,TGTGCCAGCAGTTTAGGGCTAGCAGGCACAGATACGCAGTATTTT,CASSLGLAGTDTQYF
TRBJ1-3,.,.,TRBV29-1,TGCAGCGCCTCCTTGGACTCTGGAAACACCATATATTTT,CSASLDSGNTIYF
TRBJ2-2,TRBD1,.,TRBV23-1,TGCGCCAGCAGTCTGCCAGGGGGACGCGTGACCGGGGAGCTGTTTTTT,CASSLPGGRVTGELFF
TRBJ2-2,TRBD2,.,TRBV28,TGTGCCAGCAGTTTATCGGGGGGGGTAACCGGGGAGCTGTTTTTT,CASSLSGGVTGELFF
TRBJ1-1,.,.,TRBV12-3/TRBV12-4,TGTGCCAGCAGCTTCCGATTGATGGGCACTGAAGCTTTCTTT,CASSFRLMGTEAFF
TRBJ2-2,.,.,TRBV18,TGTGCCAGCTCACCACCTCCCACCGGGGAGCTGTTTTTT,CASSPPPTGELFF
TRBJ2-7,.,.,TRBV7-2,TGTGCCAGCAGCTCTCGCAGTCTCACGAAGCAGTACTTC,CASSSRSLTKQYF
TRBJ1-4,TRBD1,.,TRBV7-9,TGTGCCAGCAGCATCGGACAGGATAATGAAAAACTGTTTTTT,CASSIGQDNEKLFF
TRBJ2-3,.,.,TRBV29-1,TGCAGCGTTGAAGGAGGGCGAGGGGATACGCAGTATTTT,CSVEGGRGDTQYF
TRBJ2-5,TRBD2,.,TRBV12-3/TRBV12-4,TGTGCCAGCAGTTCCACCGGACTAGCGGGGGGGAAGACCCAGTACTTC,CASSSTGLAGGKTQYF
TRBJ2-7,TRBD1,.,TRBV20-1,TGCAGTGCTAGAGCTCCCGACAGGGTGGGCTACGAGCAGTACTTC,CSARAPDRVGYEQYF
TRBJ2-1,.,.,TRBV12-3/TRBV12-4,TGTGCCAGCAGTGGGTACCATGAGCAGTTCTTC,CASSGYHEQFF
TRBJ2-5,.,.,TRBV7-9,TGTGCCAGCAGCTCCACAGAGACCCAGTACTTC,CASSSTETQYF
TRBJ1-6,.,.,TRBV7-9,TGTGCCAGCAGCTTAGCGGGGGAGACTCAGGTCCTCCACTTT,CASSLAGETQVLHF
TRBJ2-7,.,once,TRBV6-2/TRBV6-3,TGTGCCAGCAGTTACTATGCAGGGACTCTTCTTTACGAGCAGTACTTC,CASSYYAGTLLYEQYF
TRBJ1-2,TRBD1,.,TRBV5-1,TGCGCCAGCAGCTTGACTACAGGGGCCTATGGCTACACCTTC,CASSLTTGAYGYTF
TRBJ1-3,.,.,TRBV7-9,TGTGCCAGCAGCCCCCCCGGAAACACCATATATTTT,CASSPPGNTIYF
TRBJ1-1,.,.,TRBV29-1,TGCAGCGTTTCTATCGGAGGGGACACTGAAGCTTTCTTT,CSVSIGGDTEAFF
TRBJ1-2,.,.,TRBV6-2/TRBV6-3,TGTGCCAGCAAAAGGGACCTCCGGGATGATGGCTACACCTTC,CASKRDLRDDGYTF
TRBJ1-6,.,.,TRBV3-1,TGTGCCAGCAGCCAAGGTCGCTCCTATAATTCACCCCTCCACTTT,CASSQGRSYNSPLHF
TRBJ2-2,.,.,TRBV5-1,TGCGCCAGCAGCTTAAACCCCACAGACTGGGGAAGGTCTCCCGGGGAGCTGTTTTTT,CASSLNPTDWGRSPGELFF
TRBJ2-3,TRBD1,.,TRBV5-4,TGTGCCAGCAGCTTGGTGGCAGGGGGTTATACAGATACGCAGTATTTT,CASSLVAGGYTDTQYF
TRBJ2-2,TRBD1,once,TRBV30,TGTGCCTGGAAACAGGGGGCGCGACGGGAGCTGTTTTTT,CAWKQGARRELFF